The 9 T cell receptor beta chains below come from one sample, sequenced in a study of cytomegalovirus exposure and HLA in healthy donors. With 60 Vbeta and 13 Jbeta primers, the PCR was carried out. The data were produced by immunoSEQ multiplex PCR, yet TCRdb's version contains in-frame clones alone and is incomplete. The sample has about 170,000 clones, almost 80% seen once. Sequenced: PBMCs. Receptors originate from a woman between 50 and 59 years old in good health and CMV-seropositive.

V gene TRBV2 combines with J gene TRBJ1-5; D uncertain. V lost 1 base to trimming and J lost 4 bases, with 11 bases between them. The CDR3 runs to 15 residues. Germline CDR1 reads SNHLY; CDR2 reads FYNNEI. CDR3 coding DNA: TGTGCCAGCAGTGAAGGAGTGCAAAAGAATCAGCCCCAGCATTTT. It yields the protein CASSEGVQKNQPQHF.

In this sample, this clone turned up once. The CDR3 spells CSVERRGQGDGYTF. The CDR3 coding sequence is TGCAGCGTTGAAAGGCGGGGACAGGGGGACGGCTACACCTTC. The V call is TRBV29-1, the J call TRBJ1-2; TRBD1 agrees at 11 bases. The CDR3 is 14 amino acids. Germline V gene data show CDR1 as SQVTM and CDR2 as ANQGSEA. The trim removed 2 bases at V and 8 bases at J, leaving 7 bases unmatched.

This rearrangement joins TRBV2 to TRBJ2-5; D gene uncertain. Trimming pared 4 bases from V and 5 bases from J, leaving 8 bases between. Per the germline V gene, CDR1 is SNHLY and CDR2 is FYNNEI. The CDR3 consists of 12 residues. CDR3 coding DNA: TGTGCCAGCAGTGGACCCGGGGAGACCCAGTACTTC. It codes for CASSGPGETQYF.

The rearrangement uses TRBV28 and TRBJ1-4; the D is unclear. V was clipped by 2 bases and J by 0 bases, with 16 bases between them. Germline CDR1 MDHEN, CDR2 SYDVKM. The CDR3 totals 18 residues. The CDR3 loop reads CASSLDFLPVATNEKLFF. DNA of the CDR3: TGTGCCAGCAGTTTAGATTTCCTCCCGGTTGCAACTAATGAAAAACTGTTTTTT.

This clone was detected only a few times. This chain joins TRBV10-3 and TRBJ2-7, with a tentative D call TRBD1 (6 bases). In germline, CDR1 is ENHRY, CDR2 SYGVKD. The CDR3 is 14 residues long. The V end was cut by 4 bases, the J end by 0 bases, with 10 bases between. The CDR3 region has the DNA TGTGCCATCAGTGGAACAGGGAGCTCCTACGAGCAGTACTTC. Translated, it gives CAISGTGSSYEQYF.

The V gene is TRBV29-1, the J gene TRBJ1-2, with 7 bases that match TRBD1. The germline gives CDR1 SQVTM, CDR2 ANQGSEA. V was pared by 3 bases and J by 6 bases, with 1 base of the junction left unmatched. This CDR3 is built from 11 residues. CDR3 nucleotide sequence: TGCAGCGTTGAGGGACAGCATGGCTACACCTTC. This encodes CSVEGQHGYTF.

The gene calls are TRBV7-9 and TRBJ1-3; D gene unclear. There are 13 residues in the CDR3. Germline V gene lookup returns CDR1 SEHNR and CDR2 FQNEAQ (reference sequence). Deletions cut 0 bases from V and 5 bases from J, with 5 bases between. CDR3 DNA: TGTGCCAGCAGCTTAGCCTTCCGAAACACCATATATTTT. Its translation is CASSLAFRNTIYF.

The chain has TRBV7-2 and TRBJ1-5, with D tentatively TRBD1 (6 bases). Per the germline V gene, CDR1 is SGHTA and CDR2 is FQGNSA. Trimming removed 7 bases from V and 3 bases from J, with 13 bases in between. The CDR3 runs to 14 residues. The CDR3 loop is CASTWGPTNQPQHF. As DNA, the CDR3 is TGTGCCAGCACTTGGGGGCCTACCAATCAGCCCCAGCATTTT.

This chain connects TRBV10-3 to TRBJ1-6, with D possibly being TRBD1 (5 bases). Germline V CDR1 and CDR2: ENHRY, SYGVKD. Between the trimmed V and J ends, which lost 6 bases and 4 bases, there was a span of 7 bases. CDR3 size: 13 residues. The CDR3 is CAISRDYNSPLHF. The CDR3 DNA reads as TGTGCCATCAGCAGGGATTATAATTCACCCCTCCACTTT.